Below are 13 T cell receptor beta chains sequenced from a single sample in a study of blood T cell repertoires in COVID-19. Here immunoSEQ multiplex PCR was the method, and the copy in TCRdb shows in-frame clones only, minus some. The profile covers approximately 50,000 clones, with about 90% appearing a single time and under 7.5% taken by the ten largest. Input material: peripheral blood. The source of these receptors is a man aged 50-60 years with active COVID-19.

The CDR3 sequence: CASSLFSGVPYEQYF. The DNA of the CDR3 is TGTGCCAGCAGCTTATTCTCCGGGGTTCCCTACGAGCAGTACTTC. This sequence joins TRBV11-2 and TRBJ2-7; TRBD2 might be the D (5 bases). Trimming left V 2 bases short and J 2 bases short, with 13 bases between. Germline V lookup: CDR1 SGHAT, CDR2 FQNNGV. The CDR3 runs 15 residues.

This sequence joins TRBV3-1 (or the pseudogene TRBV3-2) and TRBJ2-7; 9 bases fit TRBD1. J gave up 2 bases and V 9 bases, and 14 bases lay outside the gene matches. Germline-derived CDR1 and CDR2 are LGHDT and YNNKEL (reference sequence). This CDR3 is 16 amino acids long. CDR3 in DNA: TGTGCCAGTCCCCTAATCCGGGACAGGGTAACCTACGAGCAGTACTTC. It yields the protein CASPLIRDRVTYEQYF.

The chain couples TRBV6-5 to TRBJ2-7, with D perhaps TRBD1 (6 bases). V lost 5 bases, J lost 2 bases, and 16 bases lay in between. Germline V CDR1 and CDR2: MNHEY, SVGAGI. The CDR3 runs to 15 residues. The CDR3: CASSPGHALTYEQYF. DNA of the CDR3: TGTGCCAGCAGTCCGGGACACGCCTTGACCTACGAGCAGTACTTC.

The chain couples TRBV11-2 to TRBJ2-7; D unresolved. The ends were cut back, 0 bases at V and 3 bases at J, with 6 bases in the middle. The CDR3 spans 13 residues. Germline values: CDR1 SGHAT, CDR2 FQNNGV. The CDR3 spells CASSLDAIYEQYF. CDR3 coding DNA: TGTGCCAGCAGCTTAGATGCTATCTACGAGCAGTACTTC.

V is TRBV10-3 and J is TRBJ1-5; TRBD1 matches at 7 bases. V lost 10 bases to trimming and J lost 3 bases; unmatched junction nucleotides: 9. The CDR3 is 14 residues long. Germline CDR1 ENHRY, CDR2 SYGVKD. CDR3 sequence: CATREGGLNQPQHF. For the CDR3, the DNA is TGTGCCACAAGGGAAGGGGGCCTCAATCAGCCCCAGCATTTT.

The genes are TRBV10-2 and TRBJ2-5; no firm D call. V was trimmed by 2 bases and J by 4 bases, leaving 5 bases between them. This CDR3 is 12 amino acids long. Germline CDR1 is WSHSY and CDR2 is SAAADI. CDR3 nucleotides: TGCGCCAGCAGTGAGACGGGAGAGACCCAGTACTTC. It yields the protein CASSETGETQYF.

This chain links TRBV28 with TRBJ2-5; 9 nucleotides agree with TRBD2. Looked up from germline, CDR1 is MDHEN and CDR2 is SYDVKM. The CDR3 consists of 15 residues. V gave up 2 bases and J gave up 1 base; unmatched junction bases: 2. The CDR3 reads CASSLTRGGQETQYF. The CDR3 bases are TGTGCCAGCAGTTTAACGCGGGGGGGCCAAGAGACCCAGTACTTC. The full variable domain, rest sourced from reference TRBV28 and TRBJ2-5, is DVKVTQSSRYLVKRTGEKVFLECVQDMDHENMFWYRQDPGLGLRLIYFSYDVKMKEKGDIPEGYSVSREKKERFSLILESASTNQTSMYLCASSLTRGGQETQYFGPGTRLLVL.

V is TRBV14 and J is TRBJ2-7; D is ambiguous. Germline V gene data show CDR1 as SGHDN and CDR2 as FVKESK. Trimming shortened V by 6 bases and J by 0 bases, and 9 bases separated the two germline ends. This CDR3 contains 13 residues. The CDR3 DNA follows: TGTGCCAGCAGTAACAGCAGCTCCTACGAGCAGTACTTC. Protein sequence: CASSNSSSYEQYF.

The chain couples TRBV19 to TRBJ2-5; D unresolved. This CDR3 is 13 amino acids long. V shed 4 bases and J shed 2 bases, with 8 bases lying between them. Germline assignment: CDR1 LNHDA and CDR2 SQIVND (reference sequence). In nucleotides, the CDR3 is TGTGCCAGTAGTAGCACGAGACAAGAGACCCAGTACTTC. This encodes CASSSTRQETQYF.

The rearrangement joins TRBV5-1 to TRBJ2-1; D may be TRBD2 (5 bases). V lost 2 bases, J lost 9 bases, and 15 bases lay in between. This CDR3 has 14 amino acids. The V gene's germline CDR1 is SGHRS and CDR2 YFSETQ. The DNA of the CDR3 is TGCGCCAGCAGCTTAAAGACTGTTGGAGGTGAGCAGTTCTTC. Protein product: CASSLKTVGGEQFF.

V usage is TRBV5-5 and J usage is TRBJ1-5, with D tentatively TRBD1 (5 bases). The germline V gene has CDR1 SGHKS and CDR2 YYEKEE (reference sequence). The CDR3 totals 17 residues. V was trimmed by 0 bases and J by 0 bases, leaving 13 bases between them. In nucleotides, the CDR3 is TGTGCCAGCAGCTTGGGACAGAGGACGAATAGCAATCAGCCCCAGCATTTT. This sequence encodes CASSLGQRTNSNQPQHF.

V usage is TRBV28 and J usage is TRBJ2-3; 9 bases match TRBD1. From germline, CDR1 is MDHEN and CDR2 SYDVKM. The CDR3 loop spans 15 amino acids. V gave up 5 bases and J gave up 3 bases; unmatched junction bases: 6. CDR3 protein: CASSTPGQGTDTQYF. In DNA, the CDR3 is TGTGCCAGCAGTACACCGGGACAGGGTACAGATACGCAGTATTTT.

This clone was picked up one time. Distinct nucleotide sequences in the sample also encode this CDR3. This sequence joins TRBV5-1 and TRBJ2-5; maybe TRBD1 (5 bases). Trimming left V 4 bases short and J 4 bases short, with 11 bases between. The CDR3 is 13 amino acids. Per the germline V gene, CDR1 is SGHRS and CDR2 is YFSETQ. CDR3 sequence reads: CASSPQGGETQYF. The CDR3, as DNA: TGCGCCAGCAGCCCGCAGGGCGGAGAGACCCAGTACTTC.